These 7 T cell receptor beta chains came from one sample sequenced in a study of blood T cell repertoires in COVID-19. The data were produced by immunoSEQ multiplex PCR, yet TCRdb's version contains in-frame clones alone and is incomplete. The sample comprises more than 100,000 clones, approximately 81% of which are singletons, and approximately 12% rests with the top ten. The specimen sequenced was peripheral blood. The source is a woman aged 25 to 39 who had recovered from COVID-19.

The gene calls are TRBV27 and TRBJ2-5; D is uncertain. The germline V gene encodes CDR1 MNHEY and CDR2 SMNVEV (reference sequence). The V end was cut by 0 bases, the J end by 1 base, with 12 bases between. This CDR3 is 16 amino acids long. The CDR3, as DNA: TGTGCCAGCAGTTTATCCCCCGACATCTCCCAAGAGACCCAGTACTTC. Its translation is CASSLSPDISQETQYF.

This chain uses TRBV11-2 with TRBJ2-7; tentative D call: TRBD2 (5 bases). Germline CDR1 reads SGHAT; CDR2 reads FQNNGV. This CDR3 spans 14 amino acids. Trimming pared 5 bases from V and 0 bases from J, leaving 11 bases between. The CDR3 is CASSNAGISYEQYF. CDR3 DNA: TGTGCCAGCAGCAACGCCGGGATCTCCTACGAGCAGTACTTC.

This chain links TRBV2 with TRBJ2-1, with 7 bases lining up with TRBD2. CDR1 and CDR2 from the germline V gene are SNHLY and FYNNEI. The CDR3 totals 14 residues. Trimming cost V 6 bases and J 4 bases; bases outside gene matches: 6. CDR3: CASRSGTNYNEQFF. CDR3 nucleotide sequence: TGTGCCAGCAGATCCGGGACTAATTACAATGAGCAGTTCTTC.

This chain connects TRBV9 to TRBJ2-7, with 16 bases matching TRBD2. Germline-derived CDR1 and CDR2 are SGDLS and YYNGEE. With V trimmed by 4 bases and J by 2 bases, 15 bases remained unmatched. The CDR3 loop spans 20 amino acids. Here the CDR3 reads CASSRTLPGTSGRDTYEQYF. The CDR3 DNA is TGTGCCAGCAGCCGGACCTTACCCGGGACTAGCGGGAGGGATACCTACGAGCAGTACTTC.

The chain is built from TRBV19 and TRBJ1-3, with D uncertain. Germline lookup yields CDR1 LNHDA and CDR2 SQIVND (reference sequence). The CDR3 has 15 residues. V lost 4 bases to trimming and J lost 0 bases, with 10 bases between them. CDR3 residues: CASSTSGSSGNTIYF. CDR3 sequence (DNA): TGTGCCAGTAGTACTTCCGGGAGCTCTGGAAACACCATATATTTT.

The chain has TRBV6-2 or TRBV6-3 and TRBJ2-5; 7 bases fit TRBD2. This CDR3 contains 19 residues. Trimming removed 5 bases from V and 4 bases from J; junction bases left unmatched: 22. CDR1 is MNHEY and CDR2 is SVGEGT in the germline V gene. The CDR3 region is CASSQPRGGEGYRRETQYF. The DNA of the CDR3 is TGTGCCAGCAGTCAACCGCGGGGCGGGGAGGGTTACCGACGAGAGACCCAGTACTTC.

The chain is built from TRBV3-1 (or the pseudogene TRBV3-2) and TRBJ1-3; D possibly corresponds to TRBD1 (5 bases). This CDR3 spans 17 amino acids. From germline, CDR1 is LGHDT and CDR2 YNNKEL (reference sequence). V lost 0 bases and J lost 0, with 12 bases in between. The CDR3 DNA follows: TGTGCCAGCAGCCAAGAAGGGGTATATGGCTCTGGAAACACCATATATTTT. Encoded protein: CASSQEGVYGSGNTIYF.